Each of the 8 T cell receptor beta chains below was sequenced from the same sample in a study of T cell responses to AZD1222 COVID-19 vaccine. Profiling relied on immunoSEQ multiplex PCR, and the TCRdb table lists in-frame clones only, not all of them. The data hold 120,000 or so clones, with roughly 87% observed a single time. The material was peripheral blood, obtained on day 0 of AZD1222 vaccination. The source of these receptors is an adult in good health.

The chain carries TRBV5-1 and TRBJ1-2; the match to TRBD1 covers 8 bases. The CDR3 is 18 residues long. The germline gives CDR1 SGHRS, CDR2 YFSETQ. V gave up 0 bases and J gave up 5 bases; unmatched junction bases: 15. CDR3 sequence reads: CASSLGGQGSSSGYGYTF. The DNA of the CDR3 is TGCGCCAGCAGCTTGGGCGGACAGGGATCATCCTCTGGATATGGCTACACCTTC.

The chain joins TRBV7-9 to TRBJ1-2, with 7 bases that match TRBD1. The CDR3 is 14 residues long. J gave up 7 bases and V 5 bases, and 10 bases lay outside the gene matches. In germline, CDR1 is SEHNR, CDR2 FQNEAQ (reference sequence). The CDR3 DNA reads as TGTGCCAGCAGCAAGCCGACAGGGATTTTTGGCTACACCTTC. Translating it yields CASSKPTGIFGYTF.

The chain links TRBV9 to TRBJ2-5, with 7 bases identical to TRBD1. This CDR3 spans 16 amino acids. V was pared by 0 bases and J by 1 base, with 6 bases of the junction left unmatched. Germline-derived CDR1 and CDR2 are SGDLS and YYNGEE. The CDR3 region is CASSVVSGGLQETQYF. CDR3 nucleotide sequence: TGTGCCAGCAGCGTAGTTTCAGGGGGTCTCCAAGAGACCCAGTACTTC.

J is TRBJ1-3 and V is TRBV15, with 8 bases lining up with TRBD1. Trimming removed 0 bases from V and 4 bases from J; junction bases left unmatched: 5. Per germline, CDR1 LNHNV and CDR2 YYDKDF (reference sequence). The CDR3 contains 16 residues. The CDR3 protein is CATSRDVTGAGNTIYF. DNA of the CDR3: TGTGCCACCAGCAGAGACGTGACAGGGGCGGGAAACACCATATATTTT.

This chain uses TRBV2 with TRBJ2-5; D not certain. Per germline, CDR1 SNHLY and CDR2 FYNNEI. Trimming took off 6 bases at V and 2 bases at J, with 7 bases between the two ends. CDR3 length: 12 residues. The CDR3 region has the DNA TGTGCCAGCAGGGCGTATCAAGAGACCCAGTACTTC. Translation gives CASRAYQETQYF.

The chain has TRBV18 and TRBJ1-4, with D possibly TRBD1 on 6 matching bases. The V and J ends lost 3 bases and 2 bases respectively, with 16 bases between them. In germline, CDR1 is KGHSH, CDR2 LQKENI. The CDR3 sequence is 17 residues long. The CDR3 is CASSPNYGGQTNEKLFF. CDR3 in DNA: TGTGCCAGCTCACCTAACTACGGAGGACAGACTAATGAAAAACTGTTTTTT.

The chain couples TRBV29-1 to TRBJ1-2, with 7 bases identical to TRBD1. Germline trimming cut 8 bases from V and 3 bases from J; bases unmatched to any gene: 3. The CDR3 covers 11 residues. Germline loops: CDR1 SQVTM, CDR2 ANQGSEA. In nucleotides, the CDR3 is TGCAGCTCGGGGACAGACTATGGCTACACCTTC. It specifies CSSGTDYGYTF.

The genes are TRBV5-4 and TRBJ2-2; D ambiguous. The ends were cut back, 1 base at V and 7 bases at J, with 11 bases in the middle. Looked up from germline, CDR1 is SGHNT and CDR2 is YYREEE (reference sequence). The CDR3 sequence is 14 residues long. The CDR3, as DNA: TGTGCCAGCAGCTTGAGGCAGGATGGCGGGGAGCTGTTTTTT. Translating it yields CASSLRQDGGELFF.